This record covers a single TCR beta chain. Its target is not known. The repertoire was sequenced with immunoSEQ multiplex PCR; TCRdb's copy has only in-frame clones and lacks some. Of 520,000 or so clones listed, about four fifths were seen once; the top ten hold under 15%. The sample originates from a study of shared clonotypes between healthy human individuals. Germline V gene lookup returns CDR1 SGHTA and CDR2 FQGNSA. V shed 3 bases, J shed 4 bases, and the junction held 6 bases outside the gene matches. This CDR3 contains 15 residues. Study-level results: Genetic and exposure-history diversity was limited by the few donors.

Sequencing used PBMCs. This chain links TRBV7-2 with TRBJ2-3, with TRBD1 identical over 8 bases. The clonotype was recovered from a woman in her forties in good health. Some clones in this sample may be carry-over from other donors' samples. The CDR3 bases are TGTGCCAGCAGCTTTATACCAGGGGGCGCAGATACGCAGTATTTT. It translates to CASSFIPGGADTQYF.